This T cell receptor (beta chain) was observed in a study of beta chain features in type 1 diabetes. Study-wide background: The patients were much like the healthy donors in age, gender and cell yields. All samples together contributed 90 million to 130 million sorted cells for examination. Broader study findings: Naive, central memory and Treg TCRB repertoires appeared more alike in patients than in healthy donors.

Germline CDR1 MNHEY, CDR2 SMNVEV (reference sequence). The CDR3 runs to 13 residues. The V and J ends lost 10 bases and 2 bases respectively, with 15 bases between them. As every portion of the isolated RNA was reverse transcribed, the sequencing read expressed TCRB transcripts. The protocol was immunoSEQ multiplex PCR, while the TCRdb copy is restricted to in-frame clones and leaves out a portion. The sample has 900,000 or so clones; about 17% are singletons. This clone was counted only a few times. What it binds is not known. Once sorted, every population was more than 95% pure. This receptor was obtained from a woman in her late teens or twenties in good health. Sequencing used naive CD4+ T cells from blood. V and J are TRBV27 and TRBJ2-7; TRBD1 is a possible D gene (6 bases). The CDR3 is CATLRQVTYEQYF. CDR3 nucleotide sequence: TGTGCCACCCTTAGACAGGTTACCTACGAGCAGTACTTC.